The 9 T cell receptor beta chains below were found in one sample sequenced in a study of siplizumab effects on memory and regulatory T cells. The assay was immunoSEQ multiplex PCR, and TCRdb's table has in-frame clones only and misses some. The sample holds 90,000 to 150,000 clones, approximately 92% seen once. The sample was non-Treg CD4+ T cells sorted from blood. The source is a human donor in good health.

In nucleotides, the CDR3 is TGTGCCAGCAGCACCCGGGACAGAAGCACAGATACGCAGTATTTT. Translated, it gives CASSTRDRSTDTQYF. The genes are TRBV21-1 and TRBJ2-3; TRBD1 reflects the table's D call only, with no check against the DNA. TRBV21-1 is a known pseudogene. The CDR3 runs to 15 residues.

The rearrangement joins TRBV5-6 to TRBJ1-2; unclear D gene. From germline, CDR1 is SGHDT and CDR2 YYEEEE. V was trimmed by 3 bases and J by 4 bases, leaving 13 bases between them. The CDR3 runs 14 residues. CDR3 residues: CASSSRESAYGYTF. CDR3 bases: TGTGCCAGCAGCTCTAGGGAAAGTGCCTATGGCTACACCTTC.

The rearrangement joins TRBV9 to TRBJ1-4, with a possible D match to TRBD1 (6 bases). V was pared by 0 bases and J by 8 bases, with 14 bases between. The CDR3 length is 15 residues. Germline assignment: CDR1 SGDLS and CDR2 YYNGEE. The CDR3 is CASSVGGAGEEKLFF. In nucleotides, the CDR3 is TGTGCCAGCAGCGTAGGAGGGGCAGGGGAGGAAAAACTGTTTTTT.

This chain links TRBV7-8 with TRBJ2-1; D gene ambiguous. Germline CDR1 and CDR2: SGHVS and FQNEAQ. The CDR3 runs to 12 residues. V was shortened by 1 base and J by 7 bases, with 5 bases between the two germline ends. The CDR3 DNA reads TGTGCCAGCAGCTTAGGGCTAAATGAGCAGTTCTTC. Translated, it gives CASSLGLNEQFF.

The chain links TRBV7-2 to TRBJ2-3, with TRBD1 matching over 8 bases. The length of the CDR3 is 16 residues. CDR1 and CDR2 (germline): SGHTA, FQGNSA. Trimming took 6 bases from V and 3 from J; bases not matched to a gene: 11. The CDR3 here is CASRSFRTGKTDTQYF. The CDR3, as DNA: TGTGCCAGCAGGTCTTTTCGGACAGGGAAGACAGATACGCAGTATTTT. Using reference TRBV7-2 and TRBJ2-3 for the parts outside the CDR3, the full variable domain is GAGVSQSPSNKVTEKGKDVELRCDPISGHTALYWYRQSLGQGLEFLIYFQGNSAPDKSGLPSDRFSAERTGGSVSTLTIQRTQQEDSAVYLCASRSFRTGKTDTQYFGPGTRLTVL.

V usage is TRBV7-3 and J usage is TRBJ2-2; D is possibly TRBD1 (5 bases). The CDR3 loop spans 12 amino acids. The germline gives CDR1 SGHTA, CDR2 FQGTGA. Trimming stripped 5 bases from V and 7 bases from J, with 8 bases between. The CDR3, as DNA: TGTGCCAGCAGCCTCCAGGGCGGGGAGCTGTTTTTT. Translating gives CASSLQGGELFF.

CDR3: CASSSGGAMEAFF. CDR3 DNA sequence: TGCGCCAGCAGCTCCGGGGGGGCGATGGAAGCTTTCTTT. This sequence joins TRBV10-1 and TRBJ1-1; tentative D call: TRBD1 (6 bases). Germline V CDR1 and CDR2: WNHNN, SYGVQD (reference sequence). Trimming took 6 bases from V and 8 from J, leaving 16 bases between them. This CDR3 is 13 amino acids long.

This rearrangement joins TRBV5-4 to TRBJ1-1; TRBD1 might be the D (6 bases). This CDR3 is built from 15 residues. Trimming cost V 4 bases and J 0 bases, with 13 bases left between them. Looked up from germline, CDR1 is SGHNT and CDR2 is YYREEE (reference sequence). CDR3 DNA sequence: TGTGCCAGCAGCCAGCAGGGGCTTATGAACACTGAAGCTTTCTTT. Translated, it gives CASSQQGLMNTEAFF.

The chain couples TRBV28 to TRBJ1-2; D may be TRBD1 (5 bases). Deletions cut 2 bases from V and 6 bases from J, with 16 bases between. From germline, CDR1 is MDHEN and CDR2 SYDVKM. This CDR3 has 15 amino acids. DNA for the CDR3: TGTGCCAGCAGTTTAGGGGGGGTAAAAGGCGATGGCTACACCTTC. Translated: CASSLGGVKGDGYTF.